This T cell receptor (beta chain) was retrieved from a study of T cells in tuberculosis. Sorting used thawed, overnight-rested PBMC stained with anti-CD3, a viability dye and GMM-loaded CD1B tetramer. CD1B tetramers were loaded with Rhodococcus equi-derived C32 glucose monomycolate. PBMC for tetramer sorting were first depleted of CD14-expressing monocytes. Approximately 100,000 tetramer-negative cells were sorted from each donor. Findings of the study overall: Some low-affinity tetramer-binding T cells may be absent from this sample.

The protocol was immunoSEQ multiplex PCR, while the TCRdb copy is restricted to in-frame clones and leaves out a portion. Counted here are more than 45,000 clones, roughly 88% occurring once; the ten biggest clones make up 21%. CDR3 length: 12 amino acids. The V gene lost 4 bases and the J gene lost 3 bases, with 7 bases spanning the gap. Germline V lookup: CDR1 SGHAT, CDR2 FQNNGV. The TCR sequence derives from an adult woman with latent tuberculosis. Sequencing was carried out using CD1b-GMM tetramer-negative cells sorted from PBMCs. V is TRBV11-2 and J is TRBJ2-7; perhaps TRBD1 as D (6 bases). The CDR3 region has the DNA TGTGCCAGCAGCTCGGACAGCTACGAGCAGTACTTC. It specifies CASSSDSYEQYF.